The 7 T cell receptor beta chains below all came from one sample that was sequenced in a study of blood T cell repertoires in COVID-19 (dated by TCRdb to 2020 to 2022). The library was built by means of the immunoSEQ multiplex PCR assay. TCRdb obtained this table from immuneACCESS and retained in-frame rearrangements with V and J assigned. These tables miss some clones; where compared with another copy, unresolved V genes account for less than half of the shortfall, and the remainder is unexplained. This sample is represented by approximately 70,000 clones; about 70% of them were singletons. The ten biggest clones cover about a third of the sample. Sequencing was performed on peripheral blood. These TCRs come from a woman aged 65 to 85 with acute or convalescent COVID-19.

The V call is TRBV5-1, the J call TRBJ1-1; D is unclear. V was shortened by 1 base and J by 6 bases, with 13 bases between the two germline ends. This CDR3 has 14 residues. CDR1 and CDR2 (germline): SGHRS, YFSETQ. CDR3 region: CASSLREAAAEAFF. The CDR3 DNA reads TGCGCCAGCAGCTTGCGGGAAGCGGCCGCTGAAGCTTTCTTT.

The chain combines TRBV2 with TRBJ1-3; D might be TRBD1 (6 bases). Germline CDR1 reads SNHLY; CDR2 reads FYNNEI. V was pared by 6 bases and J by 0 bases, with 12 bases between. The CDR3 consists of 15 residues. The CDR3 spells CASRGTYRSGNTIYF. The CDR3 DNA reads TGTGCCAGCAGGGGGACATATCGCTCTGGAAACACCATATATTTT.

This clone showed up just a few times. J is TRBJ2-2 and V is TRBV9, with TRBD2 matching 7 bases. V shed 4 bases and J 0 bases; nucleotides not matched to a gene: 3. The CDR3 spans 15 residues. Germline V CDR1 and CDR2: SGDLS, YYNGEE. CDR3: CASSKRETNTGELFF. The CDR3 nucleotides read TGTGCCAGCAGCAAGCGGGAAACGAACACCGGGGAGCTGTTTTTT.

V and J are TRBV12-3 or TRBV12-4 and TRBJ1-6; D not resolved. Trimming pared 2 bases from V and 6 bases from J, leaving 5 bases between. This CDR3 comprises 13 residues. For the CDR3, the DNA is TGTGCCAGCAGTTTACAGTTTAATTCACCCCTCCACTTT. Its translation is CASSLQFNSPLHF.

The CDR3 DNA reads as TGTGCCAGCAGTCCCCGGACAGCTAACACTAACTATGGCTACACCTTC. It is translated as CASSPRTANTNYGYTF. The chain employs TRBV6-6 and TRBJ1-2; maybe TRBD1 (6 bases). Trimming cost V 5 bases and J 0 bases, with 16 bases left between them. Germline V CDR1 and CDR2: MNHNY, SVGAGI (reference sequence). CDR3 length equals 16 residues.

The rearrangement uses TRBV15 and TRBJ1-1; 9 bases match TRBD1. Germline CDR1 and CDR2: LNHNV and YYDKDF (reference sequence). The J segment lost 0 bases and the V segment lost 3 bases, leaving 8 bases of the junction unmatched. The CDR3 spans 17 residues. The CDR3 loop is CATSRTGGRHLNTEAFF. CDR3 nucleotides: TGTGCCACCAGCAGGACAGGGGGAAGGCATCTGAACACTGAAGCTTTCTTT.

The chain is built from TRBV5-1 and TRBJ2-2, with D unclear. Trimming cost V 0 bases and J 1 base, with 10 bases left between them. The V gene's germline CDR1 is SGHRS and CDR2 YFSETQ. CDR3 size: 16 residues. The CDR3 DNA reads TGCGCCAGCAGCTTGGGCATAGCTAGGAACACCGGGGAGCTGTTTTTT. It encodes CASSLGIARNTGELFF.